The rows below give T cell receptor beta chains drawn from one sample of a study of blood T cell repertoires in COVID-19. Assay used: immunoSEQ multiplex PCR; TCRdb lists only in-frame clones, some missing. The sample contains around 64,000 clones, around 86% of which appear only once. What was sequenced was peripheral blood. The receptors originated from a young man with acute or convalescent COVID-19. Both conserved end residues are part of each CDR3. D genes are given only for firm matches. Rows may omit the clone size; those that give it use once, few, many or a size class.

CDR3 protein: CASSARGTGELFF
CDR3 DNA: TGTGCCAGCAGCGCCAGGGGGACCGGGGAGCTGTTTTTT
V gene: TRBV9
J gene: TRBJ2-2
D gene: TRBD1
clone size: -

CDR3 protein: CASSLKRGGTSTDTQYF
CDR3 DNA: TGTGCCAGCAGCTTGAAGCGGGGGGGAACTAGCACAGATACGCAGTATTTT
V gene: TRBV5-4
J gene: TRBJ2-3
D gene: TRBD2
clone size: -

CDR3 protein: CASSLAGTSGIDEQFF
CDR3 DNA: TGCGCCAGCAGCTTGGCCGGGACTAGCGGGATCGATGAGCAGTTCTTC
V gene: TRBV5-1
J gene: TRBJ2-1
D gene: TRBD2
clone size: few

CDR3 protein: CASSIDQQYRIMDEQFF
CDR3 DNA: TGTGCCAGTAGTATAGATCAACAGTATCGTATTATGGATGAGCAGTTCTTC
V gene: TRBV19
J gene: TRBJ2-1
D gene: -
clone size: -

CDR3 protein: CADRRAFLRDTQYF
CDR3 DNA: TGTGCTGACAGAAGGGCTTTTTTGAGGGATACGCAGTATTTT
V gene: TRBV2
J gene: TRBJ2-3
D gene: -
clone size: -

CDR3 protein: CASSLAKGLGAQPQHF
CDR3 DNA: TGTGCCAGCAGTTTAGCGAAGGGGTTAGGGGCTCAGCCCCAGCATTTT
V gene: TRBV28
J gene: TRBJ1-5
D gene: -
clone size: once

CDR3 protein: CASSSEVGTEAFF
CDR3 DNA: TGTGCCAGCAGCTCGGAGGTTGGCACTGAAGCTTTCTTT
V gene: TRBV7-9
J gene: TRBJ1-1
D gene: -
clone size: few

CDR3 protein: CASSQEKGGVNIQYF
CDR3 DNA: TGTGCCAGCAGCCAAGAGAAGGGAGGTGTAAACATTCAGTACTTC
V gene: TRBV3-1/TRBV3-2
J gene: TRBJ2-4
D gene: -
clone size: -

CDR3 protein: CASSPGTGDQPQHF
CDR3 DNA: TGTGCCAGCTCACCGGGTACAGGGGATCAGCCCCAGCATTTT
V gene: TRBV18
J gene: TRBJ1-5
D gene: TRBD1
clone size: -

CDR3 protein: CATRGQPNTEAFF
CDR3 DNA: TGTGCCACCAGGGGACAACCGAACACTGAAGCTTTCTTT
V gene: TRBV24-1
J gene: TRBJ1-1
D gene: -
clone size: -

CDR3 protein: CASSRDRGHEQFF
CDR3 DNA: TGTGCCAGCAGCCGTGACAGGGGCCATGAGCAGTTCTTC
V gene: TRBV5-4
J gene: TRBJ2-1
D gene: TRBD1
clone size: -

CDR3 protein: CASSHLDGNEKLFF
CDR3 DNA: TGTGCCAGCAGCCACTTAGACGGGAATGAAAAACTGTTTTTT
V gene: TRBV3-1/TRBV3-2
J gene: TRBJ1-4
D gene: -
clone size: -

CDR3 protein: CASSQDPGNTIYF
CDR3 DNA: TGCGCCAGCAGCCAAGATCCGGGAAACACCATATATTTT
V gene: TRBV4-3
J gene: TRBJ1-3
D gene: -
clone size: -

CDR3 protein: CASSQTVRQNEKLFF
CDR3 DNA: TGTGCCAGCAGCCAAACGGTGCGGCAAAATGAAAAACTGTTTTTT
V gene: TRBV3-1/TRBV3-2
J gene: TRBJ1-4
D gene: -
clone size: -

CDR3 protein: CASSRQAMNTEAFF
CDR3 DNA: TGTGCCAGCAGCCGACAGGCCATGAACACTGAAGCTTTCTTT
V gene: TRBV14
J gene: TRBJ1-1
D gene: -
clone size: -

CDR3 protein: CASTREEVTNTGELFF
CDR3 DNA: TGTGCCAGTACCAGGGAGGAGGTTACGAACACCGGGGAGCTGTTTTTT
V gene: TRBV19
J gene: TRBJ2-2
D gene: -
clone size: -

CDR3 protein: CASTRDTKNYGYTF
CDR3 DNA: TGCGCCAGCACCCGGGACACCAAAAACTATGGCTACACCTTC
V gene: TRBV5-1
J gene: TRBJ1-2
D gene: -
clone size: -

CDR3 protein: CASSIDWATSGRGRYNEQFF
CDR3 DNA: TGTGCCAGCTCAATAGATTGGGCGACTAGCGGGAGAGGAAGGTACAATGAGCAGTTCTTC
V gene: TRBV18
J gene: TRBJ2-1
D gene: TRBD2
clone size: few

CDR3 protein: CAWSFGTGGQYF
CDR3 DNA: TGTGCCTGGAGCTTTGGGACAGGGGGGCAGTATTTT
V gene: TRBV30
J gene: TRBJ2-3
D gene: TRBD1
clone size: -

CDR3 protein: CASTTGTSSYEQYF
CDR3 DNA: TGCGCCAGCACCACCGGGACTAGTTCCTACGAGCAGTACTTC
V gene: TRBV5-1
J gene: TRBJ2-7
D gene: TRBD2
clone size: -

CDR3 protein: CASSDRGSLTDTQYF
CDR3 DNA: TGTGCCAGCAGTGATCGAGGCAGCCTCACAGATACGCAGTATTTT
V gene: TRBV6-1
J gene: TRBJ2-3
D gene: -
clone size: -

CDR3 protein: CASRSGTGTVATGNTIYF
CDR3 DNA: TGCGCCAGCAGGTCCGGGACAGGGACTGTTGCGACTGGAAACACCATATATTTT
V gene: TRBV5-1
J gene: TRBJ1-3
D gene: TRBD1
clone size: few

CDR3 protein: CASRRQGVNSPLHF
CDR3 DNA: TGTGCCAGCAGGAGACAGGGCGTGAATTCACCCCTCCACTTT
V gene: TRBV2
J gene: TRBJ1-6
D gene: TRBD1
clone size: -

CDR3 protein: CASSQGVSTGRGRATETQYF
CDR3 DNA: TGCGCCAGCAGCCAAGGAGTTAGTACAGGGCGCGGGAGGGCCACGGAGACCCAGTACTTC
V gene: TRBV4-3
J gene: TRBJ2-5
D gene: TRBD2
clone size: -

CDR3 protein: CASSPQVGPYGYTF
CDR3 DNA: TGTGCCAGCAGTCCCCAGGTGGGCCCCTATGGCTACACCTTC
V gene: TRBV27
J gene: TRBJ1-2
D gene: -
clone size: -

CDR3 protein: CASSIIAAMNTEAFF
CDR3 DNA: TGTGCCAGTAGTATCATCGCTGCTATGAACACTGAAGCTTTCTTT
V gene: TRBV19
J gene: TRBJ1-1
D gene: -
clone size: -

CDR3 protein: CATSRDIGSGGSNQPQHF
CDR3 DNA: TGTGCCACCAGCAGAGATATAGGATCAGGGGGATCCAATCAGCCCCAGCATTTT
V gene: TRBV15
J gene: TRBJ1-5
D gene: TRBD1
clone size: -

CDR3 protein: CASSKVFLLLSGGGPQETQYF
CDR3 DNA: TGTGCCAGCAGCAAAGTTTTTCTGCTTTTGTCGGGCGGGGGCCCCCAAGAGACCCAGTACTTC
V gene: TRBV21-1
J gene: TRBJ2-5
D gene: -
clone size: -

CDR3 protein: CASSLDPASGRGEQYF
CDR3 DNA: TGTGCCAGCAGCTTAGATCCGGCTAGCGGGAGAGGGGAGCAGTACTTC
V gene: TRBV11-2
J gene: TRBJ2-7
D gene: TRBD2
clone size: -

CDR3 protein: CASSTGLQNIQYF
CDR3 DNA: TGTGCCAGCTCGACAGGGCTTCAAAACATTCAGTACTTC
V gene: TRBV2
J gene: TRBJ2-4
D gene: TRBD1
clone size: -

CDR3 protein: CSVAPTDYEQYF
CDR3 DNA: TGCAGCGTCGCGCCGACAGACTACGAGCAGTACTTC
V gene: TRBV29-1
J gene: TRBJ2-7
D gene: -
clone size: -

CDR3 protein: CAWSWGTGAEAFF
CDR3 DNA: TGTGCCTGGAGCTGGGGGACAGGCGCTGAAGCTTTCTTT
V gene: TRBV30
J gene: TRBJ1-1
D gene: TRBD1
clone size: -

CDR3 protein: CAWGQLNTEAFF
CDR3 DNA: TGTGCCTGGGGACAGTTGAACACTGAAGCTTTCTTT
V gene: TRBV30
J gene: TRBJ1-1
D gene: -
clone size: -

CDR3 protein: CASSPEVLGNRRHQPQHF
CDR3 DNA: TGTGCCAGTAGTCCCGAGGTTTTAGGGAATAGGAGGCATCAGCCCCAGCATTTT
V gene: TRBV19
J gene: TRBJ1-5
D gene: -
clone size: -

CDR3 protein: CASSDSGGNTGELFF
CDR3 DNA: TGTGCCAGCAGTGATAGCGGGGGGAACACCGGGGAGCTGTTTTTT
V gene: TRBV6-6
J gene: TRBJ2-2
D gene: TRBD2
clone size: -

CDR3 protein: CASSLAAAGGRPGYGYTF
CDR3 DNA: TGTGCCAGCAGTTTAGCAGCGGCGGGTGGCCGACCAGGATATGGCTACACCTTC
V gene: TRBV27
J gene: TRBJ1-2
D gene: -
clone size: -

CDR3 protein: CASSFRQTSYGYTF
CDR3 DNA: TGTGCCAGCAGTTTCCGACAGACGAGCTATGGCTACACCTTC
V gene: TRBV27
J gene: TRBJ1-2
D gene: -
clone size: -

CDR3 protein: CASSESGGSYEQYF
CDR3 DNA: TGCGCCAGCAGTGAGTCCGGCGGTTCCTACGAGCAGTACTTC
V gene: TRBV10-2
J gene: TRBJ2-7
D gene: -
clone size: -

CDR3 protein: CASSYSRRGEKLFF
CDR3 DNA: TGTGCCAGCAGTTACTCGAGACGGGGTGAAAAACTGTTTTTT
V gene: TRBV6-5
J gene: TRBJ1-4
D gene: -
clone size: -

CDR3 protein: CASSPQTGSGSPLHF
CDR3 DNA: TGCGCCAGCAGCCCGCAAACAGGATCAGGCTCACCCCTCCACTTT
V gene: TRBV5-1
J gene: TRBJ1-6
D gene: -
clone size: -

CDR3 protein: CAWRRSGTGGLYEQYF
CDR3 DNA: TGTGCCTGGAGGAGATCCGGGACAGGGGGCCTCTACGAGCAGTACTTC
V gene: TRBV30
J gene: TRBJ2-7
D gene: TRBD1
clone size: -

CDR3 protein: CASRIRGETNEQFF
CDR3 DNA: TGTGCCAGCAGGATCAGGGGGGAAACCAATGAGCAGTTCTTC
V gene: TRBV2
J gene: TRBJ2-1
D gene: -
clone size: -

CDR3 protein: CASSDRAQKHLPNGEQYF
CDR3 DNA: TGTGCCAGCAGTGACAGGGCTCAAAAACATCTACCGAATGGCGAGCAGTACTTC
V gene: TRBV2
J gene: TRBJ2-7
D gene: -
clone size: -

CDR3 protein: CASSQKNRASNYGYTF
CDR3 DNA: TGTGCCAGCAGCCAAAAAAACAGGGCCTCTAACTATGGCTACACCTTC
V gene: TRBV3-1/TRBV3-2
J gene: TRBJ1-2
D gene: -
clone size: -

CDR3 protein: CASSLAVGGSQETQYF
CDR3 DNA: TGTGCCAGCAGCTTAGCGGTCGGGGGGTCGCAAGAGACCCAGTACTTC
V gene: TRBV7-2
J gene: TRBJ2-5
D gene: TRBD2
clone size: -